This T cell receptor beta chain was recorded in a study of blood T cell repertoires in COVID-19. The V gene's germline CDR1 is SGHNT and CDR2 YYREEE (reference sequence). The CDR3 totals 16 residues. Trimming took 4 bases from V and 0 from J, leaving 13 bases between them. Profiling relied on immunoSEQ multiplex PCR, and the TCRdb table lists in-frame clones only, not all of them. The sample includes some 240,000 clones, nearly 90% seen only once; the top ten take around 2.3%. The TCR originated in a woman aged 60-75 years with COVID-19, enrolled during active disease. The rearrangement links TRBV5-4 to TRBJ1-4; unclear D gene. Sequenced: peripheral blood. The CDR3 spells CASSTDKSTTNEKLFF. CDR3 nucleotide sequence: TGTGCCAGCAGCACCGACAAGTCTACAACTAATGAAAAACTGTTTTTT.